A selection of T cell receptor beta chains follows, all from one sample in a study. TCRdb re-called the RT-PCR reads with MiXCR, one entry per CDR3 protein. Here the sample spans approximately 720,000 distinct CDR3 sequences, approximately 14% being singletons. The specimen was memory CD4+ T cells from blood. The receptors shown here come from a female donor in good health, serving as a healthy control. Both conserved end residues are part of each CDR3. The D gene is left open where the match is weak. Clone size, where shown, is once, few, many, or a class for clones that have expanded.

TRBV29-1	-	TRBJ1-5	many	CSVVVAGAVRNQPQHF	TGCAGCGTTGTGGTAGCGGGGGCTGTACGCAATCAGCCCCAGCATTTT
TRBV28	-	TRBJ2-7	-	CASSFPTFDKVEVEQYF	TGTGCCAGCAGTTTTCCTACCTTCGACAAGGTGGAGGTCGAGCAGTACTTC
TRBV20-1	-	TRBJ2-7	-	CSAEQARRFEQYF	TGCAGTGCGGAACAGGCCCGGAGGTTCGAGCAGTACTTC
TRBV7-2	TRBD2	TRBJ2-1	-	CASRGTSGESYNEQFF	TGTGCCAGTAGGGGGACTAGCGGGGAAAGTTACAATGAGCAGTTCTTC
TRBV6-2/TRBV6-3	TRBD2	TRBJ2-3	-	CASSLRPSGNTDTQYF	TGTGCCAGCAGCCTAAGGCCTAGCGGGAACACAGATACGCAGTATTTT
TRBV5-1	TRBD1	TRBJ2-7	-	CASSLLGTGANEQYF	TGCGCCAGCAGCTTGCTCGGGACAGGAGCTAACGAGCAGTACTTC
TRBV6-5	-	TRBJ1-6	many	CASSYDTRSSPLHF	TGTGCCAGCAGTTACGACACCCGCAGTTCACCCCTCCACTTT
TRBV20-1	TRBD2	TRBJ2-7	many	CSAPRRGNPYEQYF	TGCAGTGCTCCGCGGCGGGGGAACCCCTACGAGCAGTACTTC
TRBV6-2/TRBV6-3	-	TRBJ2-7	-	CASSYFSVPSYEQYF	TGTGCCAGCAGTTACTTCTCTGTACCCTCCTACGAGCAGTACTTC
TRBV3-1	-	TRBJ1-2	-	CASSQADSYYGYTF	TGTGCCAGCAGCCAAGCGGACAGCTACTATGGCTACACCTTC
TRBV7-9	-	TRBJ2-2	-	CASSTISGDANTGELFF	TGTGCCAGCAGTACAATCTCCGGGGACGCGAACACCGGGGAGCTGTTTTTT
TRBV29-1	TRBD1	TRBJ2-5	many	CSVVPNRKGATQETQYF	TGCAGCGTTGTGCCGAACCGCAAGGGGGCAACCCAAGAGACCCAGTACTTC
TRBV6-6	TRBD1	TRBJ2-2	-	CASSPTRQGDTGELFF	TGTGCCAGCAGTCCGACGAGACAGGGAGACACCGGGGAGCTGTTTTTT
TRBV7-2	-	TRBJ1-1	-	CASSKQGWDTEAFF	TGTGCCAGCAGCAAACAGGGTTGGGACACTGAAGCTTTCTTT